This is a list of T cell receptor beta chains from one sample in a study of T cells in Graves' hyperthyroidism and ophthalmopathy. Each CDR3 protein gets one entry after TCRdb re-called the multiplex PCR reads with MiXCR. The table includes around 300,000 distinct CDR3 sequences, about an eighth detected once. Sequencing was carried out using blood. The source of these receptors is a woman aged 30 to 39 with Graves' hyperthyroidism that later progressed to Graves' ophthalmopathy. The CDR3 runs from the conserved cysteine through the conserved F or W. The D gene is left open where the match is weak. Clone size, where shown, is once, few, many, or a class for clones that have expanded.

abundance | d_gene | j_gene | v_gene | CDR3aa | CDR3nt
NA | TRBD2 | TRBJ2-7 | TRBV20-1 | CSARGGLAGPSYEQYF | TGCAGTGCTAGGGGTGGACTAGCGGGTCCCTCCTACGAGCAGTACTTC
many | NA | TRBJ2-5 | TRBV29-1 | CSVAKEGTSQETQYF | TGCAGCGTGGCAAAGGAGGGGACTTCACAAGAGACCCAGTACTTC
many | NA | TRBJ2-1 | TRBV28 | CASSPTPGEGNEQFF | TGTGCCAGCTCCCCGACTCCAGGGGAAGGCAATGAGCAGTTCTTC
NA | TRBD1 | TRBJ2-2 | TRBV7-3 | CASSRGTGGLRELFF | TGTGCCAGCAGTCGCGGGACAGGGGGCTTAAGGGAGCTGTTTTTT
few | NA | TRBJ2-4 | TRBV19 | CATSGAKNIQYF | TGTGCCACCTCAGGGGCCAAAAACATTCAGTACTTC
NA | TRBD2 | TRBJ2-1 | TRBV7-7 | CASSKGLAKYNEQFF | TGTGCTAGCAGCAAGGGACTAGCGAAATACAATGAGCAGTTCTTC
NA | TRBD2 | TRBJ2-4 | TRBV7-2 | CASSPYIAGGPNIQYF | TGTGCCAGCAGCCCCTACATAGCGGGAGGACCAAACATTCAGTACTTC
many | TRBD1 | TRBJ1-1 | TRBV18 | CASFKDRVNTEAFF | TGTGCCAGCTTTAAGGACAGGGTAAACACTGAAGCTTTCTTT
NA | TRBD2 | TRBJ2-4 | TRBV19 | CASSPELLAGVGKNIQYF | TGTGCCAGTAGCCCCGAGCTCCTAGCGGGAGTAGGCAAAAACATTCAGTACTTC
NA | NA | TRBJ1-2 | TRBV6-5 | CASSYYSRYGYTF | TGTGCCAGCAGTTATTACAGCCGCTATGGCTACACCTTC
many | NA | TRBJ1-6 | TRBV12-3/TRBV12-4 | CASSLLGRTTYSPLHF | TGTGCCAGCAGTTTGCTCGGCAGAACCACCTATTCACCCCTCCACTTT
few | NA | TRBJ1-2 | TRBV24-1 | CATSDPKGESWGYTF | TGTGCCACCAGTGACCCCAAGGGGGAAAGCTGGGGCTACACCTTC
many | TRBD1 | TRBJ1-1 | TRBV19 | CASSTWTGIEAFF | TGTGCCAGTAGTACCTGGACAGGGATTGAAGCTTTCTTT
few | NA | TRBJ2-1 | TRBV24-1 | CATTGASQIEQFF | TGTGCCACCACCGGGGCGAGCCAGATTGAGCAGTTCTTC
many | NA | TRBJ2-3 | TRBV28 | CASSSEGSGTDTQYF | TGTGCCAGCAGTTCAGAGGGCTCCGGCACAGATACGCAGTATTTT
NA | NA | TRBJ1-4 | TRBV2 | CASSEPTQGKTDEKLFF | TGTGCCAGCAGTGAACCCACTCAGGGGAAGACGGATGAAAAACTGTTTTTT
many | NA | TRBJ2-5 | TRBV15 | CATSREVRPETQYF | TGTGCCACCAGTAGGGAGGTTCGTCCAGAGACCCAGTACTTC
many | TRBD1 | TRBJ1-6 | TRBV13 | CASSFYPGQGNSPLHF | TGTGCCAGCAGCTTTTATCCGGGACAGGGGAATTCACCCCTCCACTTT
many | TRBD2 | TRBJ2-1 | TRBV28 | CASSFVLGTSAINEQFF | TGTGCCAGCAGTTTCGTACTCGGGACTAGCGCAATAAATGAGCAGTTCTTC
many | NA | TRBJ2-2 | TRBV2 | CASLLGRNTGELFF | TGTGCCAGCCTATTGGGCCGGAACACCGGGGAGCTGTTTTTT
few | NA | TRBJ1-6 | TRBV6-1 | CASTPKGPLSSYNSPLHF | TGTGCCAGCACTCCCAAGGGACCTTTAAGCTCCTATAATTCACCCCTCCACTTT
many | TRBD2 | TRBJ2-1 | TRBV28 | CASSLYTGTNNEQFF | TGTGCCAGCAGTTTATACACCGGGACTAACAATGAGCAGTTCTTC
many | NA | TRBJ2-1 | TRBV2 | CAIHGGYNEQFF | TGTGCCATCCATGGCGGCTACAATGAGCAGTTCTTC
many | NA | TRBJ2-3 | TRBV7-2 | CASSSPTRGTDTQYF | TGTGCCAGCAGCTCCCCGACCCGGGGGACAGATACGCAGTATTTT
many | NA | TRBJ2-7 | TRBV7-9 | CASSLIGAGNEQYF | TGTGCCAGCAGCTTAATAGGGGCAGGCAACGAGCAGTACTTC
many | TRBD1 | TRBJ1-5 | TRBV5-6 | CASSSGQGARQPQHF | TGTGCCAGCAGCTCGGGACAGGGGGCGCGTCAGCCCCAGCATTTT
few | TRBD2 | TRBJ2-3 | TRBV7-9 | CASFLPGTSGRATDTQYF | TGTGCCAGCTTTCTGCCGGGGACTAGCGGGAGGGCCACAGATACGCAGTATTTT
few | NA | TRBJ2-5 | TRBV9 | CASSATGGGETQYF | TGTGCCAGCAGCGCCACAGGGGGAGGGGAGACCCAGTACTTC
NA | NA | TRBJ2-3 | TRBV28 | CASSSQPDTQYF | TGTGCCAGCAGTTCTCAGCCAGATACGCAGTACTTT
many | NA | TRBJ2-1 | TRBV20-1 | CSAPESGFNEQFF | TGCAGTGCACCCGAGTCGGGGTTCAATGAGCAGTTCTTC
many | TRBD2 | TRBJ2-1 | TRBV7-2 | CASSFMSSGRGEQFF | TGTGCCAGCAGCTTTATGTCTAGCGGGAGGGGTGAGCAGTTCTTC
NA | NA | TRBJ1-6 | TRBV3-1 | CASSLFTPLNSPLHF | TGTGCCAGCAGCCTTTTCACCCCACTAAATTCACCCCTCCACTTT
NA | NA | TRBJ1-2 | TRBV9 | CASSVPERGSYGYTF | TGTGCCAGCAGCGTCCCCGAGAGAGGGTCCTATGGCTACACCTTC
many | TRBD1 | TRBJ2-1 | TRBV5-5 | CASSLDPGQGAYNEQFF | TGTGCCAGCAGCTTGGACCCGGGACAGGGGGCCTACAATGAGCAGTTCTTC
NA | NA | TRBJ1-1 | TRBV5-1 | CASSFDTAEAFF | TGCGCCAGCAGTTTTGATACCGCTGAAGCTTTCTTT
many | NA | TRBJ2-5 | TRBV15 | CATSRAGFSVGETQYF | TGTGCCACCAGCAGAGCCGGTTTTAGCGTGGGCGAGACCCAGTACTTC
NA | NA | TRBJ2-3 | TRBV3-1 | CASSQGFPDTQYF | TGTGCCAGCAGCCAAGGTTTCCCAGATACGCAGTATTTT
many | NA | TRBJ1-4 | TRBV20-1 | CSALEGQIGEKLFF | TGCAGTGCTTTGGAAGGACAGATCGGCGAAAAACTGTTTTTT
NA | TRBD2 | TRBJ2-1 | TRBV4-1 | CASRPGLAGARWNEQFF | TGCGCCAGCAGACCGGGACTAGCGGGAGCTAGGTGGAATGAGCAGTTCTTC
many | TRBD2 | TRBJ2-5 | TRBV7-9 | CASSFDGRAGETQYF | TGTGCCAGCAGCTTTGACGGGAGGGCCGGGGAGACCCAGTACTTC
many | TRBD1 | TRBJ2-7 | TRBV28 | CASSLMGQGSYEQYF | TGTGCCAGCAGTTTAATGGGACAGGGATCGTACGAGCAGTACTTC
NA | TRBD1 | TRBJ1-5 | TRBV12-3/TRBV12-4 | CASSLSALTGGKIGQPQHF | TGTGCCAGCAGTTTATCAGCGTTGACAGGGGGCAAGATCGGTCAGCCCCAGCATTTT
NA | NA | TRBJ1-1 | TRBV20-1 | CSGLYLDTEAFF | TGCAGTGGGCTATATCTGGACACTGAAGCTTTCTTT
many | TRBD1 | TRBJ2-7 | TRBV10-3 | CAISDMDRADYEQYF | TGTGCCATCAGCGATATGGACAGGGCCGACTACGAGCAGTACTTC
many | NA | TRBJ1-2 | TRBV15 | CATSPSQGPIGYTF | TGTGCCACCAGCCCATCCCAGGGTCCCATCGGCTACACCTTC
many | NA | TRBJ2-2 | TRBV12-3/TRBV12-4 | CASSLIGTGELFF | TGTGCCAGCAGTTTAATAGGCACCGGGGAGCTGTTTTTT
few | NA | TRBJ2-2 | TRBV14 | CASSQDAPGELFF | TGTGCCAGCAGCCAAGATGCGCCCGGGGAGCTGTTTTTT
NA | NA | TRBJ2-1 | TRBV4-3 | CASSSRESSYNEQFF | TGCGCCAGCAGCTCTCGGGAGTCCTCCTACAATGAGCAGTTCTTC
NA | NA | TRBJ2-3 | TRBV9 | CASSVAGLTSTDTQYF | TGTGCCAGCAGCGTAGCCGGGCTTACTAGCACAGATACGCAGTATTTT
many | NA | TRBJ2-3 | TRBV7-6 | CASSLRSQNTDTQYF | TGTGCCAGCAGCTTAAGGTCACAGAACACAGATACGCAGTATTTT